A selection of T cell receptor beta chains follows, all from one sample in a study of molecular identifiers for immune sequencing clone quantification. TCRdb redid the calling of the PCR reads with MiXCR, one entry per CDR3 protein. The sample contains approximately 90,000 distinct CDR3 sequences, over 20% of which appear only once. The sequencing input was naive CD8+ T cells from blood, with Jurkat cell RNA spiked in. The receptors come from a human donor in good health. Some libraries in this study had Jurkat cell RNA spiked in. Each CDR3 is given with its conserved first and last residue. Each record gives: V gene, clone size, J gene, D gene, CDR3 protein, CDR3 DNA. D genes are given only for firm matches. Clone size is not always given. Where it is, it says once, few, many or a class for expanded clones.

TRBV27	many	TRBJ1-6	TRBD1	CASSFLPGTGANSPLHF	TGTGCCAGCAGTTTCTTACCCGGGACAGGGGCGAATTCACCCCTCCACTTT
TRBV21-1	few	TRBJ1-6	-	CASSEPQKKKKLGNLTDLHF	TGTGCCAGCAGCGAGCCGCAAAAAAAAAAAAAGCTGGGGAACTTAACGGACCTCCACTTT
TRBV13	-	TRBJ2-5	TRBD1	CASSSSTGEEAQYF	TGTGCCAGCAGCTCGAGCACAGGGGAAGAGGCCCAGTACTTC
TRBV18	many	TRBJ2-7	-	CASSPGDDEQYF	TGTGCCAGCTCCCCAGGGGACGACGAGCAGTACTTC
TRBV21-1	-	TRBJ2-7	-	CASSKEAVIGTGAAYEQYF	TGTGCCAGCAGCAAAGAGGCGGTCATCGGGACAGGGGCAGCCTACGAGCAGTACTTC
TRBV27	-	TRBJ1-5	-	CASRTGNSNQPQHF	TGTGCCAGCCGCACAGGCAATAGCAATCAGCCCCAGCATTTT
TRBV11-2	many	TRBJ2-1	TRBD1	CASSHQGAANEQFF	TGTGCCAGCAGCCACCAGGGGGCTGCGAATGAGCAGTTCTTC
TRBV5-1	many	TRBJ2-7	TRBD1	CASSLETGGYEQYF	TGCGCCAGCAGCTTGGAGACAGGGGGCTACGAGCAGTACTTC
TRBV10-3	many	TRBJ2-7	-	CAISESWETPAYEQYF	TGTGCCATCAGTGAGTCGTGGGAAACTCCCGCCTACGAGCAGTACTTC
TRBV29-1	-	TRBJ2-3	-	CSVEDAQYF	TGCAGCGTCGAAGATGCGCAGTATTTT
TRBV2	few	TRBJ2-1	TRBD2	CASRLALSSYNEQFF	TGTGCCAGCAGACTAGCGCTGTCGTCCTACAATGAGCAGTTCTTC
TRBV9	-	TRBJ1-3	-	CASSVDLLGNTIYF	TGTGCCAGCAGCGTAGATTTACTTGGAAACACCATATATTTT
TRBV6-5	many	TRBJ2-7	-	CASSYGTAAYEQYF	TGTGCCAGCAGTTACGGGACTGCCGCCTACGAGCAGTACTTC
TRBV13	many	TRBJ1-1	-	CASSLGPEAFF	TGTGCCAGCAGCTTAGGCCCTGAAGCTTTCTTT
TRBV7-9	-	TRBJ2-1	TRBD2	CASSFSGGNSYNEQFF	TGTGCCAGCAGCTTTAGCGGGGGGAACTCCTACAATGAGCAGTTCTTC